Given below is one T cell receptor (delta chain) in context. A read error may account for a junction end that differs from germline. TCRdb processed the RT-PCR reads again with the CATT caller. The profile shows around 13,000 delta-chain clones, about 30% of them singletons. These data belong to a study of gamma-delta T cells after stem cell transplantation. Germline V gene data show CDR1 as GEAIGNYY and CDR2 as EKD. CDR3 length: 19 amino acids. The receptor was derived from a human donor. It is not recorded whose cells these are; they may come from a transplant donor. The sample taken for sequencing was gamma-delta T cells. The J gene is TRDJ3, the V gene TRDV2; 8 nucleotides line up with TRDD3. CDR3 protein: CACDTWGDRSSWDTRQMFF. CDR3 nucleotides: TGTGCCTGTGACACATGGGGGGATAGGAGCTCCTGGGACACCCGACAAATGTTTTTC.